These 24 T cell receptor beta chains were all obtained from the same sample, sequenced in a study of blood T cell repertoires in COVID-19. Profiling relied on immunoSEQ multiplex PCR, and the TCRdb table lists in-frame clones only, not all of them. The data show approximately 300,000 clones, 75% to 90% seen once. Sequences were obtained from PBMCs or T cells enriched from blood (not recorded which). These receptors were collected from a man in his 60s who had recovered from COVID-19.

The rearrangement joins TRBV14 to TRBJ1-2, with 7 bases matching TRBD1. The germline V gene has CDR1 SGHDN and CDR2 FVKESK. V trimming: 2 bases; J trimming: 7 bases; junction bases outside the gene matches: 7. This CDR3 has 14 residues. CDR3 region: CASSQFTTGFGYTF. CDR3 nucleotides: TGTGCCAGCAGCCAATTTACGACAGGGTTTGGCTACACCTTC.

As DNA, the CDR3 is TGTGCCAGCAGCCCCGGACAGCGGTGGAGGACTGAAGCTTTCTTT. Protein product: CASSPGQRWRTEAFF. This chain connects TRBV6-5 to TRBJ1-1; maybe TRBD1 (6 bases). Germline V gene data show CDR1 as MNHEY and CDR2 as SVGAGI. Trimming left V 6 bases short and J 5 bases short, with 19 bases between. The CDR3 spans 15 residues.

The CDR3 region is CASRFDRIQETQYF. CDR3 DNA: TGTGCCAGCAGATTCGACAGAATTCAAGAGACCCAGTACTTC. The chain uses TRBV28 and TRBJ2-5, with D tentatively TRBD1 (5 bases). The V end lost 6 bases, the J end lost 2 bases, and 13 bases lay between the germline ends. CDR1 is MDHEN and CDR2 is SYDVKM in the germline V gene. This CDR3 comprises 14 residues.

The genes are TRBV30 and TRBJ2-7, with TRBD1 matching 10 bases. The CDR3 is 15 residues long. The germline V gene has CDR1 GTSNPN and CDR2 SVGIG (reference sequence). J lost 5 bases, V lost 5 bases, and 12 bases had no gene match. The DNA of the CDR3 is TGTGCCTGGGGGGACTTGGGGGACAGGGGCCACGAGCAGTACTTC. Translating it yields CAWGDLGDRGHEQYF.

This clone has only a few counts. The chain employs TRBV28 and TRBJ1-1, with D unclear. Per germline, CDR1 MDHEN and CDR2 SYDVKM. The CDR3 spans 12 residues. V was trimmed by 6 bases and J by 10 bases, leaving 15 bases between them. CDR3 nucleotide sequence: TGTGCCAGCAGCCGAATAGCCTCCCGAGCTTTCTTT. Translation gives CASSRIASRAFF.

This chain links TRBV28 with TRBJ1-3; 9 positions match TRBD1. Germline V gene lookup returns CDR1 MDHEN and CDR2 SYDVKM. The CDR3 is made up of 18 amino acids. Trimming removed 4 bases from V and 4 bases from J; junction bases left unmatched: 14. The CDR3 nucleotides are TGTGCCAGCAGTTGGGTTGGACAGGGGCCCCGAGGAGGAAACACCATATATTTT. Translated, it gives CASSWVGQGPRGGNTIYF.

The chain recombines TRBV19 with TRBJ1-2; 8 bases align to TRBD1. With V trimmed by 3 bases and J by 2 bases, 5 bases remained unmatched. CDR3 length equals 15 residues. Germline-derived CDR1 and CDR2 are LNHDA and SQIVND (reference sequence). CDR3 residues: CASSIPGTGNYGYTF. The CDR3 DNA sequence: TGTGCCAGTAGTATCCCCGGGACAGGAAACTATGGCTACACCTTC.

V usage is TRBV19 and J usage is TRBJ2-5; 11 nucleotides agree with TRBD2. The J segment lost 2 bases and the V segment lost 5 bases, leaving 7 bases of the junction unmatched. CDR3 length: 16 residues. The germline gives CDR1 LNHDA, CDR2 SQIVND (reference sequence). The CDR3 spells CASSLTSGRGQETQYF. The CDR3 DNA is TGTGCCAGTAGTCTAACTAGCGGGAGAGGTCAAGAGACCCAGTACTTC.

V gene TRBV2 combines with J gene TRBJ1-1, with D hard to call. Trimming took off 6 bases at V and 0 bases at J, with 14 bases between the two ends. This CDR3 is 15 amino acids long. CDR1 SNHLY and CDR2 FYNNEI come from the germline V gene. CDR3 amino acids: CASRELNLVNTEAFF. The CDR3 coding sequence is TGTGCCAGCAGGGAACTTAACTTGGTGAACACTGAAGCTTTCTTT.

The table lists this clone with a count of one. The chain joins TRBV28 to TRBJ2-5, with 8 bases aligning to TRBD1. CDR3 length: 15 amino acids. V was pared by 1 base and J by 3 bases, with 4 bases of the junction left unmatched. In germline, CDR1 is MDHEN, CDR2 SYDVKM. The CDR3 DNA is TGTGCCAGCAGTTTATCGGGACAGGTCAAAGAGACCCAGTACTTC. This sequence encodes CASSLSGQVKETQYF. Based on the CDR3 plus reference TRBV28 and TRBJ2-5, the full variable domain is DVKVTQSSRYLVKRTGEKVFLECVQDMDHENMFWYRQDPGLGLRLIYFSYDVKMKEKGDIPEGYSVSREKKERFSLILESASTNQTSMYLCASSLSGQVKETQYFGPGTRLLVL.

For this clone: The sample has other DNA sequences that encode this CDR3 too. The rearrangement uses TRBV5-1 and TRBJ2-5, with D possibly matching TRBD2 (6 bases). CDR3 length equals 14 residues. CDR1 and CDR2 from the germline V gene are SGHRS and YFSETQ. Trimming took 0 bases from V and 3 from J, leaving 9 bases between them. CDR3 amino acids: CASSLAGTEETQYF. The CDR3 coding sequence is TGCGCCAGCAGCTTGGCCGGGACTGAAGAGACCCAGTACTTC.

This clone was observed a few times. CDR3 sequence (DNA): TGTGCCAGCAGCAAAGCGTTGGGACAGACTAATCAGCCCCAGCATTTT. This codes for CASSKALGQTNQPQHF. The chain is built from TRBV21-1 and TRBJ1-5; the table's TRBD1 call for D was not verified on the DNA. TRBV21-1 is a listed pseudogene. The CDR3 runs to 16 residues.

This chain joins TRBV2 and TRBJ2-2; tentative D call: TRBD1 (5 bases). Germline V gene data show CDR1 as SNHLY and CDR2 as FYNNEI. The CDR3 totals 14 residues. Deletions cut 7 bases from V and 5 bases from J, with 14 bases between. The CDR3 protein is CASTKAGNTGELFF. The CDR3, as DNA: TGTGCCAGCACCAAGGCAGGGAATACCGGGGAGCTGTTTTTT.

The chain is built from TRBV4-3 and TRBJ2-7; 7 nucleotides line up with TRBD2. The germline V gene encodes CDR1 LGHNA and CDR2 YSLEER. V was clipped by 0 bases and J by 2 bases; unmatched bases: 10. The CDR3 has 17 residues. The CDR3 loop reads CASSQDRDRGVTYEQYF. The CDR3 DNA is TGCGCCAGCAGCCAAGATCGGGACCGGGGGGTGACCTACGAGCAGTACTTC.

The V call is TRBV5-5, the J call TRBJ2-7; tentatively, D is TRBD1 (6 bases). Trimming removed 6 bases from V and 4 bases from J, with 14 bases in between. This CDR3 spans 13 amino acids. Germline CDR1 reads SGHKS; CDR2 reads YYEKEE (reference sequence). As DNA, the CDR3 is TGTGCCAGCACCTGGGGGCGTGGTTACGAGCAGTACTTC. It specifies CASTWGRGYEQYF.

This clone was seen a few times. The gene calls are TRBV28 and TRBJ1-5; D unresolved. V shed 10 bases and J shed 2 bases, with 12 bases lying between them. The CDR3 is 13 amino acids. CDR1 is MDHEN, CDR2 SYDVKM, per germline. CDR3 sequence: CATRSLGNQPQHF. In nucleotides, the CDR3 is TGTGCCACCAGGTCGTTAGGCAATCAGCCCCAGCATTTT. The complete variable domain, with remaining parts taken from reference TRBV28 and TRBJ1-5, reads DVKVTQSSRYLVKRTGEKVFLECVQDMDHENMFWYRQDPGLGLRLIYFSYDVKMKEKGDIPEGYSVSREKKERFSLILESASTNQTSMYLCATRSLGNQPQHFGDGTRLSIL.

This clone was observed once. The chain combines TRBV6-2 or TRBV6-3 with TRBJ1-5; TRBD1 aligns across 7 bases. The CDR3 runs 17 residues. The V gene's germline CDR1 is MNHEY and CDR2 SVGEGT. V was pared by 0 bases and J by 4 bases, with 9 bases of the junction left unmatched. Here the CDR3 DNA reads TGTGCCAGCAGTTACTCGAATTTGGACAGGAAGAATCAGCCCCAGCATTTT. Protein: CASSYSNLDRKNQPQHF.

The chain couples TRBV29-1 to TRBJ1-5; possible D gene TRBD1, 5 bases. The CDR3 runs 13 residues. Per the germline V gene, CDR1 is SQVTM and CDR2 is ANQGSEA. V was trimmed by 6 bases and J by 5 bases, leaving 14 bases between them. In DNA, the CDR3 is TGCAGCGTCCGGGGGACTTACGATCAGCCCCAGCATTTT. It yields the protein CSVRGTYDQPQHF.

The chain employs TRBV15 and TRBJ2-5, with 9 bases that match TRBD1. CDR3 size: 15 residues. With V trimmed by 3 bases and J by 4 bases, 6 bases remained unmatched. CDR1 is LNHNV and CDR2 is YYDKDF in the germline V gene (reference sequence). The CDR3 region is CATSRGGTGRETQYF. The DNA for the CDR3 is TGTGCCACCAGCAGGGGAGGGACAGGGAGAGAGACCCAGTACTTC.

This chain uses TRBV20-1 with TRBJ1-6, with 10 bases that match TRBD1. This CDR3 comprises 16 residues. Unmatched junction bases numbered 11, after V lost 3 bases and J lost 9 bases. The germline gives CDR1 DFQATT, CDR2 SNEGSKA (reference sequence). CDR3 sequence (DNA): TGCAGTGCTAGTACCAACGGACAGGGGGGAAGTTCACCCCTCCACTTT. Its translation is CSASTNGQGGSSPLHF.

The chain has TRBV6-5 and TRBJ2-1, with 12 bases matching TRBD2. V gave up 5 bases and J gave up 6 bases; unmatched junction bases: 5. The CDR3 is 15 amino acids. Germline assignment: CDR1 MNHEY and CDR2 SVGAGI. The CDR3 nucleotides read TGTGCCAGCAGTCCCCTAGCGGGAGGGCCCAATGAGCAGTTCTTC. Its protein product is CASSPLAGGPNEQFF.

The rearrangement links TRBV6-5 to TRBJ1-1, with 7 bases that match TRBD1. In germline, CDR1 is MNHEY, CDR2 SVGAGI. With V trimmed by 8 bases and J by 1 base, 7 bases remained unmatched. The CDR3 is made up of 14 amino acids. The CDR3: CASGGQLGNTEAFF. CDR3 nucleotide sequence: TGTGCCAGCGGGGGACAGTTAGGGAACACTGAAGCTTTCTTT.

CDR3 sequence reads: CASMNSPGLEYEQFF. The CDR3, as DNA: TGTGCCAGTATGAATTCACCGGGACTAGAGTATGAGCAGTTCTTC. V usage is TRBV19 and J usage is TRBJ2-1; 8 bases map to TRBD2. This CDR3 has 15 amino acids. Germline V gene sequence: CDR1 LNHDA, CDR2 SQIVND (reference sequence). J lost 8 bases, V lost 7 bases, and 13 bases had no gene match.

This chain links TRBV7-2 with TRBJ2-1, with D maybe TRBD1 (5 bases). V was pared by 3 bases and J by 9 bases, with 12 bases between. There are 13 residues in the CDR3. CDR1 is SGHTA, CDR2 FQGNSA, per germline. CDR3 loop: CASSLALQGEQFF. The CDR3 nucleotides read TGTGCCAGCAGCTTGGCTCTCCAGGGTGAGCAGTTCTTC.